A single sample is the source of the 3 T cell receptor beta chains below, sequenced in a study of CD8+ T cells in alopecia areata. As the sequencing template, cDNA was produced by extracting RNA and reverse transcribing it. The repertoire was sequenced with immunoSEQ multiplex PCR; TCRdb's copy has only in-frame clones and lacks some. The repertoire holds over 90,000 clones, with around 50% as singletons. Sequenced sample: CD4+ T cells sorted from blood. These receptors all stem from a human donor in good health.

On this clone itself: One end of the junction does not line up with germline, which may come from a read error. The chain has TRBV7-7 and TRBJ2-7, with 7 bases matching TRBD1. Germline CDR1 and CDR2: SSHAT and FNYEAQ (reference sequence). There are 13 residues in the CDR3. Written as DNA, the CDR3 is TGTGCTAGCAGCCCGGACAGGATTAGGGAGCAGTACTTC. Protein: CASSPDRIREQYF.

This chain uses TRBV7-9 with TRBJ2-7; D may be TRBD1 or TRBD2 (6 bases each). In germline, CDR1 is SEHNR, CDR2 FQNEAQ (reference sequence). CDR3 length: 15 residues. The germline V and J ends were trimmed by 1 base and 3 bases, with 13 bases remaining between them. DNA for the CDR3: TGTGCCAGCAGCTTAGACGGGGGCCCCCTCTACGAGCAGTACTTC. This gives the protein CASSLDGGPLYEQYF.

The rearrangement links TRBV10-3 to TRBJ2-5; 11 bases line up with TRBD2. Germline CDR1 and CDR2: ENHRY and SYGVKD. Trimming at V came to 5 bases and at J to 3 bases, leaving 8 bases not matched to a gene. The CDR3 has 16 residues. CDR3 region: CAISTGTSGWEETQYF. In DNA form, the CDR3 reads TGTGCCATCAGTACTGGGACTAGCGGATGGGAAGAGACCCAGTACTTC.